Sequencing of this TCR beta chain was carried out in a study of cytomegalovirus exposure and HLA in healthy donors. General study results and limits: There were fewer than 200 TCR beta chains listed as cytomegalovirus-associated.

In germline, CDR1 is SGHTA, CDR2 FQGNSA. The length of the CDR3 is 14 residues. V was cut by 3 bases and J by 3 bases, with 12 bases left in between. Donors had nominal health at sampling but likely had unrecorded immune exposures. Vbeta (60) and Jbeta (13) primers were used in the PCR. TCRdb keeps only in-frame clones here, not all; method: immunoSEQ multiplex PCR. The repertoire has some 170,000 clones, around 77% of them found once; the top ten carry approximately 1.8%. This clone was found a few times. The antigen is undetermined. The rearrangement links TRBV7-2 to TRBJ2-7; possibly TRBD2 for D (5 bases). Input material: PBMCs. The clonotype originates from a woman between 25 and 40 years old in good health and CMV-seronegative. The DNA for the CDR3 is TGTGCCAGCAGCTTCCGGGAAGCGGTCTACGAGCAGTACTTC. It yields the protein CASSFREAVYEQYF.